Following are 32 T cell receptor beta chains from one sample sequenced in a study of blood T cell repertoires in COVID-19. Profiling relied on immunoSEQ multiplex PCR, and the TCRdb table lists in-frame clones only, not all of them. The profile shows about 80,000 clones, 76% of them singletons. Sequenced sample: peripheral blood. The receptor set was obtained from a man aged 65-85 years with active or convalescent COVID-19.

The rearrangement links TRBV9 to TRBJ2-5, with 14 bases aligning to TRBD2. The junction had 5 bases not matched to a gene; V was cut back by 0 bases and J by 1 base. This CDR3 has 18 residues. Germline V lookup: CDR1 SGDLS, CDR2 YYNGEE. CDR3 sequence reads: CASSVGLTSGGVQETQYF. In nucleotides, the CDR3 is TGTGCCAGCAGCGTAGGTCTGACTAGCGGGGGGGTCCAAGAGACCCAGTACTTC.

The DNA of the CDR3 is TGTGCCAGCAGTTACGGGACAGGGAGCACAGATACGCAGTATTTT. Residues: CASSYGTGSTDTQYF. This sequence joins TRBV6-5 and TRBJ2-3; TRBD1 aligns across 9 bases. Per the germline V gene, CDR1 is MNHEY and CDR2 is SVGAGI. The V and J ends lost 2 bases and 0 bases, in that order; junction bases with no gene match: 0. The length of the CDR3 is 15 residues.

V usage is TRBV19 and J usage is TRBJ1-2; 9 bases align to TRBD1. The CDR3 is 17 residues long. Germline trimming cut 7 bases from V and 7 bases from J; bases unmatched to any gene: 19. Germline CDR1 LNHDA, CDR2 SQIVND (reference sequence). CDR3 loop: CASTPGTGNKLTFGYTF. The CDR3 DNA is TGTGCCAGTACCCCCGGGACAGGGAATAAGCTTACGTTTGGCTACACCTTC. Combining the CDR3 with reference TRBV19 and TRBJ1-2 gives the whole variable domain DGGITQSPKYLFRKEGQNVTLSCEQNLNHDAMYWYRQDPGQGLRLIYYSQIVNDFQKGDIAEGYSVSREKKESFPLTVTSAQKNPTAFYLCASTPGTGNKLTFGYTFGSGTRLTVV.

This chain joins TRBV7-3 and TRBJ1-3; D uncertain. Between the trimmed V and J ends, which lost 5 bases and 4 bases, there was a span of 9 bases. This CDR3 spans 13 amino acids. Germline V lookup: CDR1 SGHTA, CDR2 FQGTGA. The CDR3 DNA reads TGTGCCAGCAGCCCAACGAGGGGAAACACCATATATTTT. Its protein is CASSPTRGNTIYF.

This chain joins TRBV7-9 and TRBJ1-3; TRBD1 agrees at 7 bases. Trimming removed 6 bases from V and 4 bases from J; junction bases left unmatched: 6. The CDR3 loop spans 14 amino acids. The germline CDR1 and CDR2 sequences are SEHNR and FQNEAQ (reference sequence). CDR3 amino acids: CASSQTGAGNTIYF. Here the CDR3 DNA reads TGTGCCAGCAGTCAAACAGGGGCGGGAAACACCATATATTTT.

The CDR3 region is CASSLPPGTEAFF. The CDR3 coding sequence is TGTGCCAGCAGTTTACCCCCAGGGACTGAAGCTTTCTTT. V is TRBV12-3 or TRBV12-4 and J is TRBJ1-1, with D perhaps matching TRBD1 (5 bases). V shed 2 bases and J shed 5 bases, with 9 bases lying between them. The CDR3 runs to 13 residues.

J is TRBJ1-3 and V is TRBV2, with D hard to call. Germline V gene data show CDR1 as SNHLY and CDR2 as FYNNEI. CDR3 size: 16 residues. Trimming cost V 3 bases and J 0 bases, with 12 bases left between them. CDR3 protein: CASSDDGANSGNTIYF. CDR3 nucleotide sequence: TGTGCCAGCAGTGATGATGGAGCGAACTCTGGAAACACCATATATTTT.

This clone was observed a handful of times. The chain is built from TRBV9 and TRBJ2-1, with a tentative D call TRBD2 (6 bases). The CDR3 contains 17 residues. Trimming stripped 0 bases from V and 0 bases from J, with 13 bases between. Germline CDR1 is SGDLS and CDR2 is YYNGEE. The CDR3 coding sequence is TGTGCCAGCAGCGTAGCTTGGGGAGGTAGCTCCTACAATGAGCAGTTCTTC. This codes for CASSVAWGGSSYNEQFF.

J is TRBJ1-2 and V is TRBV5-1; D is unclear. V was shortened by 0 bases and J by 4 bases, with 10 bases between the two germline ends. The germline gives CDR1 SGHRS, CDR2 YFSETQ. This CDR3 comprises 14 residues. The CDR3 spells CASSLGEVLYGYTF. DNA of the CDR3: TGCGCCAGCAGCTTGGGGGAGGTACTCTATGGCTACACCTTC.

In this sample, this clone turned up once. J is TRBJ2-3 and V is TRBV24-1; 10 bases fit TRBD2. Germline assignment: CDR1 KGHDR and CDR2 SFDVKD. V was pared by 3 bases and J by 4 bases, with 6 bases of the junction left unmatched. This CDR3 spans 16 amino acids. The DNA for the CDR3 is TGTGCCACCAGTGATCGACTAGCGGGTTCGGCAGATACGCAGTATTTT. Translation: CATSDRLAGSADTQYF.

The gene calls are TRBV5-1 and TRBJ1-2; the D is unclear. CDR3 size: 13 residues. Germline assignment: CDR1 SGHRS and CDR2 YFSETQ. V lost 5 bases and J 8 bases, leaving 16 bases between the germline ends. Here the CDR3 DNA reads TGCGCCAGCAGTTTCGATTCGGTATCCGGCTACACCTTC. It encodes CASSFDSVSGYTF.

V usage is TRBV6-5 and J usage is TRBJ1-2; no definite D call. The CDR3 consists of 11 residues. Trimming removed 10 bases from V and 1 base from J, with 7 bases in between. Per germline, CDR1 MNHEY and CDR2 SVGAGI. Here the CDR3 DNA reads TGTGCCACTCGGAGTAACTATGGCTACACCTTC. This codes for CATRSNYGYTF.

CDR3 sequence: CASSVSGGFSYEQYF. The CDR3 DNA is TGTGCCAGCAGCGTTAGCGGGGGATTCTCCTACGAGCAGTACTTC. The rearrangement links TRBV9 to TRBJ2-7; 9 bases line up with TRBD2. The CDR3 loop spans 15 amino acids. Per germline, CDR1 SGDLS and CDR2 YYNGEE. The V segment lost 2 bases and the J segment 0 bases; nucleotides outside the gene matches: 3.

The CDR3 here is CATSDLGSQETQYF. For the CDR3, the DNA is TGTGCCACCAGTGATTTGGGCAGCCAAGAGACCCAGTACTTC. The chain uses TRBV24-1 and TRBJ2-5, with no clear D. The germline V gene has CDR1 KGHDR and CDR2 SFDVKD. V lost 0 bases and J 1 base, leaving 5 bases between the germline ends. The CDR3 length is 14 residues.

This clone has just one count. The CDR3 loop is CASSLTGAYNEQFF. The DNA for the CDR3 is TGCGCCAGCAGCTTAACGGGGGCCTACAATGAGCAGTTCTTC. This chain connects TRBV5-1 to TRBJ2-1, with D perhaps matching TRBD2 (6 bases). Trimming pared 2 bases from V and 2 bases from J, leaving 8 bases between. The CDR3 consists of 14 residues. The germline V gene encodes CDR1 SGHRS and CDR2 YFSETQ. The whole variable domain, filled in from reference TRBV5-1 and TRBJ2-1, reads KAGVTQTPRYLIKTRGQQVTLSCSPISGHRSVSWYQQTPGQGLQFLFEYFSETQRNKGNFPGRFSGRQFSNSRSEMNVSTLELGDSALYLCASSLTGAYNEQFFGPGTRLTVL.

V is TRBV5-1 and J is TRBJ2-5; D is undetermined. The germline gives CDR1 SGHRS, CDR2 YFSETQ. Trimming took off 0 bases at V and 5 bases at J, with 8 bases between the two ends. The CDR3 has 13 amino acids. The CDR3 nucleotides are TGCGCCAGCAGCTTGGCCGTGAGGGAGACCCAGTACTTC. It specifies CASSLAVRETQYF.

This clone was detected only once. The rearrangement links TRBV3-1 (or the pseudogene TRBV3-2) to TRBJ2-5; D remains ambiguous. The CDR3 totals 14 residues. V lost 6 bases, J lost 5 bases, and 16 bases lay in between. From germline, CDR1 is LGHDT and CDR2 YNNKEL (reference sequence). The CDR3 sequence is CASSSNLGGETQYF. The CDR3, as DNA: TGTGCCAGCAGTTCCAACCTTGGCGGCGAGACCCAGTACTTC.

This clone was observed a few times. This chain links TRBV19 with TRBJ2-2; a weak D match, TRBD2 (5 bases). The germline gives CDR1 LNHDA, CDR2 SQIVND (reference sequence). Trimming took off 6 bases at V and 4 bases at J, with 15 bases between the two ends. The CDR3 has 15 residues. The CDR3 coding sequence is TGTGCCAGTAGGAGCCGGGTTGCGGGCACCGGGGAGCTGTTTTTT. This encodes CASRSRVAGTGELFF.

This chain connects TRBV11-3 to TRBJ1-2, with D unclear. This CDR3 is 11 amino acids long. The germline V gene encodes CDR1 SGHNT and CDR2 YENEEA. Trimming stripped 4 bases from V and 10 bases from J, with 10 bases between. The CDR3 bases are TGTGCCAGCAGCTACCTACAGTCCTACACCTTC. It yields the protein CASSYLQSYTF.

In its sample, this clone was seen many times. The genes are TRBV19 and TRBJ2-5; tentative D call: TRBD1 (5 bases). Germline CDR1 reads LNHDA; CDR2 reads SQIVND (reference sequence). The CDR3 loop spans 13 amino acids. V was shortened by 7 bases and J by 4 bases, with 13 bases between the two germline ends. CDR3 sequence reads: CASNLNRGETQYF. The CDR3 nucleotides are TGTGCCAGTAACCTTAATAGGGGAGAGACCCAGTACTTC. Supplemented by reference TRBV19 and TRBJ2-5, the full variable domain reads DGGITQSPKYLFRKEGQNVTLSCEQNLNHDAMYWYRQDPGQGLRLIYYSQIVNDFQKGDIAEGYSVSREKKESFPLTVTSAQKNPTAFYLCASNLNRGETQYFGPGTRLLVL.

The J gene is TRBJ2-5, the V gene TRBV11-3; TRBD2 matches 9 bases. The junction had 13 bases not matched to a gene; V was cut back by 3 bases and J by 5 bases. The CDR3 length is 17 residues. The V gene's germline CDR1 is SGHNT and CDR2 YENEEA. This CDR3 reads CASSFLASGESGETQYF. The DNA of the CDR3 is TGTGCCAGCAGCTTCTTGGCTAGCGGGGAGAGTGGGGAGACCCAGTACTTC.

The chain links TRBV7-9 to TRBJ1-4, with D perhaps matching TRBD1 (5 bases). CDR1 is SEHNR and CDR2 is FQNEAQ in the germline V gene (reference sequence). Trimming took off 2 bases at V and 7 bases at J, with 14 bases between the two ends. This CDR3 contains 15 residues. CDR3 amino acids: CASSLPATALEKLFF. CDR3 coding DNA: TGTGCCAGCAGCTTACCCGCGACAGCCCTTGAAAAACTGTTTTTT.

CDR3: CASSLLSSGNTIYF. Written as DNA, the CDR3 is TGTGCCAGTAGTCTTCTTAGCTCTGGAAACACCATATATTTT. The chain recombines TRBV19 with TRBJ1-3; D is unresolved. The V end lost 5 bases, the J end lost 0 bases, and 8 bases lay between the germline ends. The germline V gene encodes CDR1 LNHDA and CDR2 SQIVND (reference sequence). CDR3 length: 14 residues. Variable domain in full (rest from reference TRBV19 and TRBJ1-3): DGGITQSPKYLFRKEGQNVTLSCEQNLNHDAMYWYRQDPGQGLRLIYYSQIVNDFQKGDIAEGYSVSREKKESFPLTVTSAQKNPTAFYLCASSLLSSGNTIYFGEGSWLTVV.

Note on this clone: The sample contains more than one DNA sequence encoding this CDR3. This chain joins TRBV5-1 and TRBJ1-2; 7 nucleotides line up with TRBD1. Germline loops: CDR1 SGHRS, CDR2 YFSETQ. Trimming took 4 bases from V and 6 from J; bases not matched to a gene: 6. The CDR3 consists of 13 residues. CDR3 bases: TGCGCCAGCAGCGTCCAGGGGGGCGATGGCTACACCTTC. Amino acids: CASSVQGGDGYTF.

V gene TRBV4-1 combines with J gene TRBJ2-1, with 11 bases identical to TRBD2. The V gene end was trimmed by 3 bases and the J gene end by 10 bases; junction bases not matched to a gene: 11. This CDR3 comprises 16 residues. Germline V CDR1 and CDR2: MGHRA, YSYEKL. This CDR3 reads CASSQRRDSGGGEQFF. CDR3 DNA: TGCGCCAGCAGCCAGCGGCGTGATAGCGGGGGGGGCGAGCAGTTCTTC.

Turning to this clone: One junction end disagrees with the germline gene, perhaps due to a read error. The chain carries TRBV19 and TRBJ1-3; D gene ambiguous. The CDR3 sequence is 13 residues long. CDR1 is LNHDA, CDR2 SQIVND, per germline (reference sequence). The CDR3 sequence is CATEGQIGTTIYF. The DNA for the CDR3 is TGTGCCACTGAGGGCCAGATCGGAACCACCATATATTTT. The entire variable domain, with the rest obtained from reference TRBV19 and TRBJ1-3, is as follows: DGGITQSPKYLFRKEGQNVTLSCEQNLNHDAMYWYRQDPGQGLRLIYYSQIVNDFQKGDIAEGYSVSREKKESFPLTVTSAQKNPTAFYLCATEGQIGTTIYFGEGSWLTVV.

In this sample, this clone turned up once. J is TRBJ1-1 and V is TRBV6-6; the D is unclear. Trimming stripped 0 bases from V and 2 bases from J, with 7 bases between. CDR1 and CDR2 (germline): MNHNY, SVGAGI (reference sequence). This CDR3 contains 14 residues. This CDR3 reads CASSYSTQNTEAFF. CDR3 in DNA: TGTGCCAGCAGTTACTCAACTCAAAACACTGAAGCTTTCTTT.

The V and J genes are TRBV18 and TRBJ2-7, with TRBD1 matching over 9 bases. With V trimmed by 0 bases and J by 3 bases, 3 bases remained unmatched. CDR3 size: 15 residues. The germline CDR1 and CDR2 sequences are KGHSH and LQKENI. The CDR3 DNA sequence: TGTGCCAGCTCACCACCCGGGACAGGGCTCTACGAGCAGTACTTC. Translated, it gives CASSPPGTGLYEQYF.

The chain employs TRBV12-3 or TRBV12-4 and TRBJ2-2, with D uncertain. Trimming removed 5 bases at V and 2 bases at J, with 6 bases between. There are 13 residues in the CDR3. The CDR3 region has the DNA TGTGCCAGCAGTACCACTAACACCGGGGAGCTGTTTTTT. It codes for CASSTTNTGELFF.

The rearrangement links TRBV11-3 to TRBJ1-3; D possibly corresponds to TRBD1 (5 bases). The length of the CDR3 is 15 residues. Germline CDR1 SGHNT, CDR2 YENEEA. The germline V and J ends were trimmed by 0 bases and 3 bases, with 9 bases remaining between them. CDR3 residues: CASSLDRVCGNTIYF. Here the CDR3 DNA reads TGTGCCAGCAGCTTAGACAGGGTTTGTGGAAACACCATATATTTT.

The chain combines TRBV7-8 with TRBJ2-3; 9 bases agree with TRBD1. Germline-derived CDR1 and CDR2 are SGHVS and FQNEAQ. The CDR3 sequence is 13 residues long. Losses at the gene ends were 3 bases for V and 5 bases for J; bases not matched to a gene: 0. The DNA for the CDR3 is TGTGCCAGCAGCTTGGACAGGGGAGATACGCAGTATTTT. Translation gives CASSLDRGDTQYF.

The rearrangement uses TRBV5-4 and TRBJ1-6, with D possibly matching TRBD1 (6 bases). The CDR3 is made up of 12 amino acids. Trimming removed 2 bases from V and 13 bases from J, with 10 bases in between. Germline-derived CDR1 and CDR2 are SGHNT and YYREEE (reference sequence). As DNA, the CDR3 is TGTGCCAGCAGCTTAGACAGGCGGCCCCTCCACTTT. Translated: CASSLDRRPLHF.